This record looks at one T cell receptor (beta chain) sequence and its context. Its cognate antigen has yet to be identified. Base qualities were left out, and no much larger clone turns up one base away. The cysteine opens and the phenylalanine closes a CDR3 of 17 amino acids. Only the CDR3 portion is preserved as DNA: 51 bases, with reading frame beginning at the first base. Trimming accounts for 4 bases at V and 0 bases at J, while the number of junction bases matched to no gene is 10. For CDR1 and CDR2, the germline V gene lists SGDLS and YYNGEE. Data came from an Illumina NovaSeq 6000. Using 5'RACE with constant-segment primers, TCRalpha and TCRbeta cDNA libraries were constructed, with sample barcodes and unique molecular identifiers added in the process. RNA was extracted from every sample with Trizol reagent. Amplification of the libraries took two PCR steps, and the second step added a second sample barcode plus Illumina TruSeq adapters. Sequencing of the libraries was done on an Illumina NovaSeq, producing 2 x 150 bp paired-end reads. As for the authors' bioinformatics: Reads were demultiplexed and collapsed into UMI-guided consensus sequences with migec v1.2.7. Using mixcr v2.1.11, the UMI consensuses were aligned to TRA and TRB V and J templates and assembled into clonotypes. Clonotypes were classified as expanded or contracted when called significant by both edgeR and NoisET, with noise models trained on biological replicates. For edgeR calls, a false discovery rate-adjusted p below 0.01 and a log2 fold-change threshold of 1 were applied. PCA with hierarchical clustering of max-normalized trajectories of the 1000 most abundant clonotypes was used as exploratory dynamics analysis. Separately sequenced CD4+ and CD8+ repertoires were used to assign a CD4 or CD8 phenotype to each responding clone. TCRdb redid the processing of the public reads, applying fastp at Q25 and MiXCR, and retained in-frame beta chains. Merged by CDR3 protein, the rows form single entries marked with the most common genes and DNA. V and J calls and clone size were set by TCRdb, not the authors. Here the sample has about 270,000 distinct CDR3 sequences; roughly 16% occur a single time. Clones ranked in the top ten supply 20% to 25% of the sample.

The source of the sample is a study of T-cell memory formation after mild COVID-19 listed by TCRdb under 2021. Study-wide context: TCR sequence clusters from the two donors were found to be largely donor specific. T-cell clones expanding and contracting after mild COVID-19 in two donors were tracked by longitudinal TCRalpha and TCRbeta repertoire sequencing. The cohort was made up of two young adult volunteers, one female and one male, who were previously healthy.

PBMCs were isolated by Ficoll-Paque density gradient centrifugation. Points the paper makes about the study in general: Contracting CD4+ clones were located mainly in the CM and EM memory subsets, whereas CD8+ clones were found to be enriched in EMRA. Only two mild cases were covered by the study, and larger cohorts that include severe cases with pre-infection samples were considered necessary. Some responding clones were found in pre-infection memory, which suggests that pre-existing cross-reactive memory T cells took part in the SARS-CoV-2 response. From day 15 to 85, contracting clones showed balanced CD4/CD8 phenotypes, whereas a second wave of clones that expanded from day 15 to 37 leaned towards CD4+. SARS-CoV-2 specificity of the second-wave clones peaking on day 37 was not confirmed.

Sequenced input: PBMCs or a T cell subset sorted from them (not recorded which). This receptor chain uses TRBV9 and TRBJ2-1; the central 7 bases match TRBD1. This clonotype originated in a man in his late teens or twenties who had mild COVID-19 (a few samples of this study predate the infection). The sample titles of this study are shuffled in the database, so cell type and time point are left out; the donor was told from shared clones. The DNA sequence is TGTGCCAGCAGCCCTAGGACAGGACTGAGCTCCTACAATGAGCAGTTCTTC. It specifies CASSPRTGLSSYNEQFF.